This T cell receptor beta chain stems from a study of blood T cell repertoires in COVID-19. As for the study in general: Samples taken during acute and convalescent COVID-19 were collected in the United States, Italy and Spain. PBMCs, B-cell-depleted T cells, or T cells were the source of the cDNA or gDNA that made up the material.

Losses at the gene ends were 6 bases for V and 2 bases for J; bases not matched to a gene: 3. This CDR3 is 12 amino acids long. Germline lookup yields CDR1 GTSNPN and CDR2 SVGIG (reference sequence). In the authors' workflow: The authors estimated nucleated cell counts from reference gene primer amplification. Assay used: immunoSEQ multiplex PCR; TCRdb lists only in-frame clones, some missing. That table gives V, J and clone size, and the DNA gave D and trimming. The sample yields 130,000 or so clones, around nine tenths seen once. The chain has TRBV30 and TRBJ2-7; TRBD1 matches 8 bases. This receptor was identified in a woman in her sixties with acute or convalescent COVID-19. Material for sequencing was peripheral blood. The DNA for the CDR3 is TGTGCCTGTGGGACAGGTCCCTACGAGCAGTACTTC. This sequence encodes CACGTGPYEQYF.